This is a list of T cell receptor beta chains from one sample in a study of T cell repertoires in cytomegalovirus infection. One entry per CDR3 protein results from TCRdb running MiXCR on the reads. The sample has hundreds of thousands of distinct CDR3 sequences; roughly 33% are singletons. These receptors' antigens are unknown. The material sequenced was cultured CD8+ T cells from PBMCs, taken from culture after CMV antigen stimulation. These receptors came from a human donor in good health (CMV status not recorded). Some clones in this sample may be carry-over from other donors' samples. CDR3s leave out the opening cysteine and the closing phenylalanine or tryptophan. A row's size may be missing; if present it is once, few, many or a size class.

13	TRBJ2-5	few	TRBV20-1	SARGGTGVLQTQY
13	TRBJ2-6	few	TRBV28	ASTIESSGANVLT
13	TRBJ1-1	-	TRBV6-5	ASSYRSLAAAEAF
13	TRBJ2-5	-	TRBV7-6	ASSLITSRQETQY
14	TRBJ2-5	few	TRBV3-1	ASSQEGRRNQETQY
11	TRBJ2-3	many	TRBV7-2	ASSFGGADTQY
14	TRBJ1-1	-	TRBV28	ASSLEAGSGNTEAF
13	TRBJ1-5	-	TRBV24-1	ATGTGAYSNQPQH
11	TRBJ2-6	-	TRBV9	ASEGAGANILT
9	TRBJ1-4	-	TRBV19	ASYGSTKLF
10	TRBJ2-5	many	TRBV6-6	ASSYSEETQY
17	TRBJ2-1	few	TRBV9	ASSVEAGSGGHTYNEQF
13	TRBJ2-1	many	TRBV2	ASSEGTGAYNEQF
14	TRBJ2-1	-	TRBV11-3	ASSSGRLLTYNEQF
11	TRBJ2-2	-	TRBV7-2	ASSLPVTGELF
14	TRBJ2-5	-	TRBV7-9	ASSLPDHNSQETQY
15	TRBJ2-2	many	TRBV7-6	ASSLSEEGRGTGELF
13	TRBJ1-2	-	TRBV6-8	ASRAGTGAGYGYT
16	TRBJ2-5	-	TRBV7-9	ASSHPRAGGKRQKTQY
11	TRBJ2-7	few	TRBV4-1	ASSQVQAYEQY
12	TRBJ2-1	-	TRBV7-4	ANSLALGYNEQF
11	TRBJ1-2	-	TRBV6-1	ASSEKRQDFYT